The rows below give T cell receptor beta chains drawn from one sample of a study of blood T cell repertoires in COVID-19. This table comes from immunoSEQ multiplex PCR, and its TCRdb copy is limited to in-frame clones, with some not included. Here the sample spans around 130,000 clones, roughly 84% being singletons. Sample: peripheral blood. The receptors shown here come from a man between 60 and 70 years old with acute or convalescent COVID-19. CDR3s include the opening cysteine and the closing phenylalanine or tryptophan. The D gene is left open where the match is weak. Clone sizes are given selectively: once, few, many, or a class where the clone is expanded.

TRBV6-1	-	TRBD1	TRBJ1-5	TGTGCCAGCAGTGAACAGGGACAGGGGGGTCAGCCCCAGCATTTT	CASSEQGQGGQPQHF
TRBV5-1	-	-	TRBJ2-2	TGCGCCAGCAGCTTTTCCGGGACAAATACGAACACCGGGGAGCTGTTTTTT	CASSFSGTNTNTGELFF
TRBV6-5	-	-	TRBJ2-1	TGTGCCAGCAGCGGTAGGAGTTTGACCTACAATGAGCAGTTCTTC	CASSGRSLTYNEQFF
TRBV6-5	-	-	TRBJ1-3	TGTGCCAGCAGTTACGCGGGGACTGGAAACACCATATATTTT	CASSYAGTGNTIYF
TRBV5-5	-	-	TRBJ1-4	TGTGCCAGCAGCTTGGGCAGGGTGGGCGAAAAACTGTTTTTT	CASSLGRVGEKLFF
TRBV4-2	once	TRBD2	TRBJ2-1	TGTGCCAGCAGCCTGCGACTAGCGGACAATGAGCAGTTCTTC	CASSLRLADNEQFF
TRBV5-1	-	TRBD1	TRBJ1-5	TGCGCCAGCAGCTTGGCCGGGACAGGAAATCAGCCCCAGCATTTT	CASSLAGTGNQPQHF
TRBV27	few	-	TRBJ2-7	TGTGCCAGCAGTTTAAGTGGGCGAAACGAGCAGTACTTC	CASSLSGRNEQYF
TRBV9	-	-	TRBJ2-1	TGTGCCAGCAGCGTCTCCGGGAGCTCCTACAATGAGCAGTTCTTC	CASSVSGSSYNEQFF
TRBV18	-	-	TRBJ1-2	TGTGCCAGCTCACCCTGGGGACTGCAGGAGAACTATGGCTACACCTTC	CASSPWGLQENYGYTF
TRBV7-9	-	-	TRBJ2-5	TGTGCCAGCAGCTTAGTGCCAGAAGAGACCCAGTACTTC	CASSLVPEETQYF
TRBV24-1	-	-	TRBJ2-3	TGTGCCACCAGTCCGGGGGGCGCGAGGGGTACGCAGTATTTT	CATSPGGARGTQYF
TRBV19	-	-	TRBJ2-5	TGTGCCAGTAGTACCCATAGGGGAATAGGGACCCAGTACTTC	CASSTHRGIGTQYF
TRBV5-1	-	-	TRBJ2-1	TGCGCCAGCAGCTCGGACACCTACAATGAGCAGTTCTTC	CASSSDTYNEQFF
TRBV5-4	-	-	TRBJ2-1	TGTGCCGGCCACAAACAGGGACGCAATGAGCAGTTCTTC	CAGHKQGRNEQFF
TRBV7-3	-	-	TRBJ2-2	TGTGCCAGCAGCCGACAAGGGGGAAGCGGGGAGCTGTTTTTT	CASSRQGGSGELFF
TRBV5-1	-	TRBD2	TRBJ2-1	TGCGCCAGCAGCCCCGGACTAGCGGGGGCAAATGAGCAGTTCTTC	CASSPGLAGANEQFF
TRBV7-2	-	-	TRBJ1-5	TGTGCCAGCAGCTTAGTACAGGATCAGCCCCAGCATTTT	CASSLVQDQPQHF
TRBV7-2	-	TRBD1	TRBJ2-2	TGTGCCAGCAGCCCTCGGACAGGGTTAACCGGGGAGCTGTTTTTT	CASSPRTGLTGELFF
TRBV7-2	-	TRBD1	TRBJ1-2	TGTGCCAGCAGCGCCCGGGACAGGAACTATGGCTACACCTTC	CASSARDRNYGYTF
TRBV6-6	-	-	TRBJ1-3	TGTGCCAGCTCTTCTCTCACGGGGGATGGAAACACCATATATTTT	CASSSLTGDGNTIYF
TRBV4-2	once	TRBD1	TRBJ1-1	TGTGCCAGCAGAGGGACAGGGGGCACTGAAGCTTTCTTT	CASRGTGGTEAFF
TRBV30	many	-	TRBJ1-1	TGTGCCTGGAGGACCCAGGGAATTATAGAAGCTTTCTTT	CAWRTQGIIEAFF